This T cell receptor beta chain was documented in a study of T-cell memory formation after mild COVID-19. Details on this clonotype: Its cognate antigen is unknown.

Germline V lookup: CDR1 SGHRS, CDR2 YFSETQ. The V end lost 0 bases, the J end lost 2 bases, and 7 bases lay between the germline ends. This CDR3 spans 14 amino acids. TCRdb reprocessed the 5' RACE reads with MiXCR, giving one entry per CDR3 protein. The repertoire holds about 390,000 distinct CDR3 sequences, with roughly 15% as singletons. Study findings and constraints: CD4/CD8 balance held among clones contracting day 15 to 85, and later expanders leaned CD4+. Chiefly within CM and EM were the contracting CD4+ clones; CD8+ ones were within EMRA.

The clonotype originates from a man aged 18-30 years who had mild COVID-19 (a few samples of this study predate the infection). Cell type and time point are not known. This sequence joins TRBV5-1 and TRBJ2-3; unclear D gene. Sample: PBMCs or a T cell subset sorted from them (not recorded which). For the CDR3, the DNA is TGCGCCAGCAGCTTGGGGGAACCCACAGATACGCAGTATTTT. It encodes CASSLGEPTDTQYF.